This T cell receptor beta chain appears in the sequencing data of a study of cytomegalovirus exposure and HLA in healthy donors. Study-level results: TCR sequences were mostly rare, though some public TCRs occurred in many donors. TCR association rates varied by HLA locus in a later analysis, with DRB1 highest and HLA-C lowest. Other equally common chains were less clonally expanded than HLA-associated TCR beta chains, a later analysis showed.

V lost 7 bases to trimming and J lost 2 bases; unmatched junction nucleotides: 22. The CDR3 covers 21 residues. 60 Vbeta and 13 Jbeta primers were used in PCR. The assay was immunoSEQ multiplex PCR, and TCRdb's table has in-frame clones only and misses some. The table has 100,000 to 150,000 clones, approximately 81% seen once; the top ten hold roughly 7%. Points on this clone: Its cognate antigen is unknown.

Sequenced material: PBMCs. The genes are TRBV23-1 and TRBJ2-7; TRBD2 agrees at 14 bases. Being an ORF, TRBV23-1 has a function that is uncertain. The sequence was collected from a male donor in good health and CMV-seronegative. CDR3 amino acids: CASTPPGLAGVWILGTYEQYF. CDR3 DNA sequence: TGCGCCAGCACCCCTCCGGGACTAGCGGGAGTTTGGATTCTCGGCACCTACGAGCAGTACTTC.